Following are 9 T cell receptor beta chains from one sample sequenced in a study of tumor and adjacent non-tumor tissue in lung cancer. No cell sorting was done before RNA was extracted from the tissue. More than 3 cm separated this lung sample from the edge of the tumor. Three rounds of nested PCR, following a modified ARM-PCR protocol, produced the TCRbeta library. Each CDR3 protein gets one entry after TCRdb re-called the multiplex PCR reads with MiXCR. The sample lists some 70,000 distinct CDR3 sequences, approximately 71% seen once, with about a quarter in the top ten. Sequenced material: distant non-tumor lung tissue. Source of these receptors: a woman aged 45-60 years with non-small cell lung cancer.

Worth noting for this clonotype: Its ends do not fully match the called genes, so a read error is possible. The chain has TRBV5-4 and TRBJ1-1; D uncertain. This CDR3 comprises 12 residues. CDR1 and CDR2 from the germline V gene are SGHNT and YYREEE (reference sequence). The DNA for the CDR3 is TGTGCCAGCAACCCTATGGACGGAGAAGTTTTCTTT. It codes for CASNPMDGEVFF.

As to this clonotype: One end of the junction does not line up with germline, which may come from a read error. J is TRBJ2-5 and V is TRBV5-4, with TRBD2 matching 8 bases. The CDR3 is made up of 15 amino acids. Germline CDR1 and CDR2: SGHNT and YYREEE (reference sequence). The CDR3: CTSSLEIAGQETQYF. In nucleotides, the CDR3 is TGTACCAGCAGCTTGGAGATAGCGGGACAAGAGACCCAATACTTC.

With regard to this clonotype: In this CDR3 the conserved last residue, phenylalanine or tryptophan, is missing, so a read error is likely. Written as DNA, the CDR3 is TGCAGCGCCCGTAGACCTAGTTCCTACAATGAGCAGTTCTCC. It codes for CSARRPSSYNEQFS. The chain combines TRBV29-1 with TRBJ2-1; D gene uncertain. Germline CDR1 reads SQVTM; CDR2 reads ANQGSEA. V lost 7 bases, J lost 1 base, and 14 bases lay in between. This CDR3 is 14 amino acids long.

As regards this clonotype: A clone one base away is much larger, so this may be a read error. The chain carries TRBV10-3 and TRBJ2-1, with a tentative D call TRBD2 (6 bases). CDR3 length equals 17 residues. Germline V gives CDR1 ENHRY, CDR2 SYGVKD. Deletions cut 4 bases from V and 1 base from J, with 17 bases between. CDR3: CAISGSPSGTSYNEQFF. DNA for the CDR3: TGTGCCATCAGTGGGTCCCCGTCAGGGACTTCCTACAATGAGCAGTTCTTC.

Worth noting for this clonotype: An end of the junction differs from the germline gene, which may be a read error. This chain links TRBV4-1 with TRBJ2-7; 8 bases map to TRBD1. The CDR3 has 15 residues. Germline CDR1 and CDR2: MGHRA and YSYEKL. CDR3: CASSQEGQVIYKQYF. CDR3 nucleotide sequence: TGCGCCAGCAGCCAAGAGGGACAGGTGATCTACAAGCAGTACTTC.

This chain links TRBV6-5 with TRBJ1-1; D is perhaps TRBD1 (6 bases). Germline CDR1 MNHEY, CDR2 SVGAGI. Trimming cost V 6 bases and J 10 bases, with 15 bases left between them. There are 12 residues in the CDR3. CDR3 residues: CASREPRGRAFF. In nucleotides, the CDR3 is TGTGCCAGCAGAGAGCCCAGGGGCCGAGCTTTCTTT.

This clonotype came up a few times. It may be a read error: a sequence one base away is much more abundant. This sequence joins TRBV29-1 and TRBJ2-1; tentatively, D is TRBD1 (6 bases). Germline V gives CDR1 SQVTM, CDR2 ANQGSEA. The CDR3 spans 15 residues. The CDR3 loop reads CSVEEGRGSYIEQFF. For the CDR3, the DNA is TGCAGCGTTGAAGAGGGCAGGGGCTCCTACATTGAGCAGTTCTTC.

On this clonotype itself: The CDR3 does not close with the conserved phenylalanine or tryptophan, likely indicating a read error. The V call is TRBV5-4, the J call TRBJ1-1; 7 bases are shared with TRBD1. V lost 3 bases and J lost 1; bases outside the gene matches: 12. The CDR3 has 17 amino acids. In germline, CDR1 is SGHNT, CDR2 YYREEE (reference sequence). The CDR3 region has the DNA TGTGCCAGCAGCTGGGCTGCCGGCAGGGGGGGGAACACTGAAGCTTTCTGT. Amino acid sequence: CASSWAAGRGGNTEAFC.

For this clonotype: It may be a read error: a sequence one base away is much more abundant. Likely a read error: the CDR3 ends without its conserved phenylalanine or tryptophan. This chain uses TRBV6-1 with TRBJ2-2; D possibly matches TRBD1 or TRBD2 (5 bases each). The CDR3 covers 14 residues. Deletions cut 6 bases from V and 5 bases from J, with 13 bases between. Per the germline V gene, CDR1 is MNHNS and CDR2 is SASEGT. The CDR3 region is CASRRDGLTGELFY. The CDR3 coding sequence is TGTGCCAGCAGGAGGGACGGCTTGACCGGGGAGCTGTTTTAT.